This TCR beta chain was captured in a study of T cell responses to AZD1222 COVID-19 vaccine (dated by TCRdb to about 2021). About the full investigation: AZD1222 recipients whose second dose came at about 4 weeks and those whose second dose came at about 12 weeks were combined into one group, since spike-specific TCR depth and breadth did not differ between the two schedules. TCR sequencing was performed for 230 to 250 trial participants, of whom about 210 were given two doses of AZD1222 and some 25 were given two doses of MenACWY control vaccine. Trial participants were enrolled by age into 18-55, 56-69 and 70-plus year subgroups, with approximately 150, 30 and 60 TCR-sequenced participants respectively.

Explained via the paper, the time point label denotes: baseline before first vaccination. Vaccinee samples were obtained from the UK trials COV001 and COV002, which included a single-blind randomized controlled phase 2/3 trial of AZD1222 (ChAdOx1 nCoV-19) in healthy adults. Trial participant PBMC samples were collected at day 0 and day 28 after the second dose for TCRbeta chain sequencing. Deletion took 5 bases off V and 0 bases off J, with a span of 9 bases between the germline ends. The CDR3 goes from the cysteine to the phenylalanine over 14 residues. Left in the record is the CDR3 DNA by itself, 42 bases read in frame from the first base. As encoded in the germline V gene, CDR1 is SGHTA while CDR2 is FQGNSA. Paper-wide results and their limitations: Participants were mostly white British, with more females than males. The authors suggested clonal diversity may have been underestimated. CD4 TCRs associated with the vaccine covered the entire spike protein, and the dominant responses were in regions 160-218 and 743-854. The 56-69-year group was small, and its depth increase did not reach significance, likely because of low power. Reportedly, close to half of the unique spike-specific TCRs recognized epitopes lying outside the regions that are mutated in the B.1.351 and B.1.1.7 variants. Because no day 14 peak-response samples were available, the repertoires could be characterized only after the peak T cell response. Spike-specific TCR breadth and depth rose significantly after two AZD1222 doses compared with day 0 and with MenACWY recipients. Conclusions about previously exposed vaccinees are limited because only 6 or 7 AZD1222 recipients were SARS-CoV-2 seropositive at baseline.

With respect to this clone: Which antigen it targets is not known. Base-call qualities are not available, and no considerably larger clone is one nucleotide away.

The CDR3 regions of human TCRbeta chains were subjected to immunosequencing. In the source study's methods: Repertoire TCRs were checked for matches against a reference library of SARS-CoV-2-specific TCRs that had been generated using the MIRA antigen-specificity platform. Breadth was defined as the fraction of unique TCRs that were SARS-CoV-2-associated. Depth was defined as the fraction of total T cells that were SARS-CoV-2-associated. Using the MIRA data, each spike-specific TCR was mapped to the spike region that the TCR reacts to and placed in a CD4 or CD8 class. Log10-transformed breadth and depth values were compared by one-way ANOVA with Sidak's multiple comparisons tests. TCRdb limited this immuneACCESS table to in-frame rearrangements with V and J called. A share of clones is missing; checked studies link under half to unresolved V genes, and the rest is unexplained. The D gene and trimming were derived from the DNA, and the V and J assignments and clone size from that table. Present in this sample are around 110,000 clones, 88% of which were seen just once. Of the sample, just over 9.5% is held by the ten largest clones.

The sample was peripheral blood, taken on day 0 of AZD1222 vaccination. The sequence was obtained from an adult in good health. The V gene is TRBV7-2 and the J gene is TRBJ2-3; the D call is possibly TRBD1 or TRBD2, each sharing 5 bases. For the CDR3, the sequence is CASSLRDSTDTQYF. The DNA sequence is given as TGTGCCAGCAGCCTTCGGGACAGCACAGATACGCAGTATTTT.